Each of the 32 T cell receptor beta chains below was sequenced from the same sample in a study of T cells in Graves' hyperthyroidism and ophthalmopathy. From RNA transcripts, TCR beta CDR3 regions were amplified. The TCR CDR3 was amplified in a first-round RT-PCR using the HTBI primer set. TCRdb re-derived calls from the multiplex PCR reads in MiXCR, one entry per CDR3 protein. In the table there are around 580,000 distinct CDR3 sequences, roughly a sixth of which are singletons. Material for sequencing was blood. The receptors shown here come from a young woman with Graves' hyperthyroidism.

The genes are TRBV5-1 and TRBJ2-2, with D uncertain. The V and J ends lost 0 bases and 1 base respectively, with 10 bases between them. The CDR3 has 16 amino acids. The V gene's germline CDR1 is SGHRS and CDR2 YFSETQ. This CDR3 is CASSLVARRNTGELFF. The CDR3 DNA sequence: TGCGCCAGCAGCTTGGTGGCTAGGAGGAACACCGGGGAGCTGTTTTTT.

The chain links TRBV7-2 to TRBJ2-3; a weak D match, TRBD2 (6 bases). The CDR3 covers 16 residues. Germline assignment: CDR1 SGHTA and CDR2 FQGNSA. V dropped 0 bases and J dropped 3 bases, with 13 bases sitting between them. The chain's CDR3 is CASSLARGPQTDTQYF. CDR3 nucleotide sequence: TGTGCCAGCAGCTTAGCGCGGGGCCCCCAGACAGATACGCAGTATTTT.

This clonotype was observed many times. The V call is TRBV12-3 or TRBV12-4, the J call TRBJ1-5; tentatively, D is TRBD1 (5 bases). Trimming stripped 0 bases from V and 7 bases from J, with 13 bases between. The CDR3 spans 15 residues. CDR3 residues: CASSLASPRDQPQHF. In nucleotides, the CDR3 is TGTGCCAGCAGTTTAGCATCTCCAAGGGACCAGCCCCAGCATTTT.

This clonotype was counted at least ten times. The chain employs TRBV5-5 and TRBJ1-5; 8 nucleotides align to TRBD1. The CDR3 runs to 15 residues. Germline V CDR1 and CDR2: SGHKS, YYEKEE (reference sequence). V gave up 0 bases and J gave up 7 bases; unmatched junction bases: 6. The CDR3, as DNA: TGTGCCAGCAGCTTGGGTCTGACAGGGGTCCAGCCCCAGCATTTT. It yields the protein CASSLGLTGVQPQHF.

This clonotype was observed many times. CDR3 sequence: CSARDGREFVGELFF. CDR3 in DNA: TGCAGTGCTAGAGATGGGCGGGAGTTTGTCGGGGAGCTGTTTTTT. The chain joins TRBV20-1 to TRBJ2-2; 7 bases map to TRBD2. This CDR3 has 15 amino acids. Germline assignment: CDR1 DFQATT and CDR2 SNEGSKA (reference sequence). Trimming cost V 0 bases and J 7 bases; bases outside gene matches: 8.

This clonotype was counted ten times or more. This chain links TRBV5-1 with TRBJ2-7, with 8 bases lining up with TRBD2. V lost 7 bases, J lost 1 base, and 1 base stayed unmatched. Germline V gene data show CDR1 as SGHRS and CDR2 as YFSETQ. The CDR3 extends over 12 amino acids. The CDR3 protein is CASGTSSYEQYF. CDR3 DNA sequence: TGCGCCAGCGGGACTAGTTCCTACGAGCAGTACTTC. Drawing the rest from reference TRBV5-1 and TRBJ2-7, the complete variable domain is KAGVTQTPRYLIKTRGQQVTLSCSPISGHRSVSWYQQTPGQGLQFLFEYFSETQRNKGNFPGRFSGRQFSNSRSEMNVSTLELGDSALYLCASGTSSYEQYFGPGTRLTVT.

The chain is built from TRBV4-1 and TRBJ2-5, with 10 bases aligning to TRBD1. This CDR3 has 16 residues. The germline gives CDR1 MGHRA, CDR2 YSYEKL. The V segment lost 4 bases and the J segment 3 bases; nucleotides outside the gene matches: 8. CDR3 in DNA: TGCGCCAGCAGCCCAACAGACAGGGGGCGGGAAGAGACCCAGTACTTC. This gives the protein CASSPTDRGREETQYF.

This chain connects TRBV7-3 to TRBJ2-3; a weak D match, TRBD2 (7 bases). The CDR3 extends over 15 amino acids. The V gene lost 1 base and the J gene lost 3 bases, with 11 bases spanning the gap. Germline V CDR1 and CDR2: SGHTA, FQGTGA. The CDR3 loop is CASSLIGGLTDTQYF. CDR3 in DNA: TGTGCCAGCAGCTTAATCGGGGGGCTAACAGATACGCAGTATTTT.

At least ten counts were recorded for this clonotype. This chain uses TRBV3-1 with TRBJ1-2, with 9 bases matching TRBD1. Germline CDR1 is LGHDT and CDR2 is YNNKEL (reference sequence). This CDR3 has 13 residues. After removal of 5 bases from V and 4 bases from J, the junction contained 2 bases not matched to a gene. The CDR3 nucleotides read TGTGCCAGCAGCAGGGGACAGGGCTATGGCTACACCTTC. Its translation is CASSRGQGYGYTF.

Many counts were recorded for this clonotype. This sequence joins TRBV28 and TRBJ2-1; 8 positions match TRBD2. J was trimmed by 3 bases and V by 7 bases; bases with no gene match: 5. Per the germline V gene, CDR1 is MDHEN and CDR2 is SYDVKM. CDR3 length: 14 amino acids. In DNA, the CDR3 is TGTGCCAGCACCCCCGGGGGGGACTACAATGAGCAGTTCTTC. Translation gives CASTPGGDYNEQFF.

This clonotype has only a few counts. The gene calls are TRBV15 and TRBJ1-1; D is possibly TRBD1 (6 bases). Germline V gene sequence: CDR1 LNHNV, CDR2 YYDKDF (reference sequence). CDR3 length: 15 residues. The ends were cut back, 5 bases at V and 4 bases at J, with 17 bases in the middle. The CDR3 DNA is TGTGCCACCAGCCTCTCGGGGGGCGTTGGCACTGAAGCTTTCTTT. This codes for CATSLSGGVGTEAFF. The full variable domain, in which reference TRBV15 and TRBJ1-1 provide the parts outside the CDR3, is DAMVIQNPRYQVTQFGKPVTLSCSQTLNHNVMYWYQQKSSQAPKLLFHYYDKDFNNEADTPDNFQSRRPNTSFCFLDIRSPGLGDTAMYLCATSLSGGVGTEAFFGQGTRLTVV.

This clonotype was counted a few times. This chain connects TRBV7-8 to TRBJ2-1; D unclear. This CDR3 has 16 residues. CDR1 and CDR2 (germline): SGHVS, FQNEAQ. V was trimmed by 4 bases and J by 3 bases, leaving 16 bases between them. The CDR3 loop is CASSSRTSRLYNEQFF. The CDR3 region has the DNA TGTGCCAGCAGCTCCCGTACGAGCCGCCTCTACAATGAGCAGTTCTTC. The full variable domain, in which reference TRBV7-8 and TRBJ2-1 provide the parts outside the CDR3, is GAGVSQSPRYKVAKRGQDVALRCDPISGHVSLFWYQQALGQGPEFLTYFQNEAQLDKSGLPSDRFFAERPEGSVSTLKIQRTQQEDSAVYLCASSSRTSRLYNEQFFGPGTRLTVL.

In its sample, this clonotype was seen a few times. This chain joins TRBV28 and TRBJ2-2; D ambiguous. V was cut by 10 bases and J by 5 bases, with 8 bases left in between. Germline V gives CDR1 MDHEN, CDR2 SYDVKM. The CDR3 covers 11 residues. CDR3 in amino acids: CATRETGELFF. In DNA form, the CDR3 reads TGTGCCACCCGTGAGACCGGGGAGCTGTTTTTT.

J is TRBJ1-2 and V is TRBV6-2 or TRBV6-3; D uncertain. There are 11 residues in the CDR3. The germline V gene encodes CDR1 MNHEY and CDR2 SVGEGT. The V gene lost 11 bases and the J gene lost 2 bases, with 9 bases spanning the gap. CDR3 residues: CAVTMNYGYTF. CDR3 nucleotides: TGTGCCGTGACAATGAACTATGGCTACACCTTC.

This clonotype appeared a few times. This chain links TRBV20-1 with TRBJ1-2, with 7 bases lining up with TRBD1. V dropped 0 bases and J dropped 6; count of bases not matched to a gene: 7. This CDR3 has 14 residues. CDR1 and CDR2 from the germline V gene are DFQATT and SNEGSKA (reference sequence). CDR3: CSARETGDTHGYTF. The CDR3, as DNA: TGCAGTGCTAGAGAAACAGGGGACACCCATGGCTACACCTTC.

This clonotype came up many times. The chain is built from TRBV29-1 and TRBJ2-3; D perhaps matches TRBD1 (5 bases). Germline-derived CDR1 and CDR2 are SQVTM and ANQGSEA. With 5 bases removed from V and 4 bases from J, the gap between germline ends came to 13 bases. The CDR3 sequence is 13 residues long. The CDR3: CSVKGREADTQYF. Written as DNA, the CDR3 is TGCAGCGTTAAGGGGCGCGAGGCAGATACGCAGTATTTT.

The chain couples TRBV20-1 to TRBJ2-3, with TRBD2 matching over 8 bases. CDR1 and CDR2 from the germline V gene are DFQATT and SNEGSKA (reference sequence). V dropped 0 bases and J dropped 0; count of bases not matched to a gene: 2. The CDR3 is 15 residues long. The CDR3 sequence: CSARDPSGSTDTQYF. CDR3 nucleotides: TGCAGTGCTAGAGATCCTAGCGGGAGCACAGATACGCAGTATTTT.

This clonotype was counted many times. This chain links TRBV20-1 with TRBJ2-5; D ambiguous. Trimming pared 4 bases from V and 4 bases from J, leaving 13 bases between. The CDR3 loop spans 13 amino acids. In germline, CDR1 is DFQATT, CDR2 SNEGSKA (reference sequence). CDR3 sequence reads: CSATRVVLETQYF. CDR3 bases: TGCAGTGCTACCCGGGTTGTCTTAGAGACCCAGTACTTC.

This clonotype was picked up many times. V and J are TRBV12-3 or TRBV12-4 and TRBJ1-1, with TRBD1 as a possible D gene (5 bases). Trimming pared 3 bases from V and 5 bases from J, leaving 16 bases between. This CDR3 spans 15 amino acids. CDR3 nucleotides: TGTGCCAGCAGTTTTGTCCGCCAGGGTGGAACTGAAGCTTTCTTT. Its translation is CASSFVRQGGTEAFF.

The chain joins TRBV19 to TRBJ2-1, with a weak D call TRBD2 (5 bases). The V end lost 10 bases, the J end lost 3 bases, and 19 bases lay between the germline ends. This CDR3 comprises 15 residues. The germline V gene has CDR1 LNHDA and CDR2 SQIVND (reference sequence). CDR3: CATTPEAAYYNEQFF. CDR3 nucleotides: TGTGCCACTACCCCTGAAGCGGCTTACTACAATGAGCAGTTCTTC.

The sample holds a few counts of this clonotype. J is TRBJ1-2 and V is TRBV9; weak D call: TRBD1 (5 bases). Germline CDR1 reads SGDLS; CDR2 reads YYNGEE. The CDR3 totals 16 residues. Trimming cost V 0 bases and J 4 bases, with 16 bases left between them. CDR3 sequence reads: CASSVAPGTRGYGYTF. The CDR3 region has the DNA TGTGCCAGCAGCGTAGCCCCCGGGACGAGAGGCTATGGCTACACCTTC.

The J gene is TRBJ2-7, the V gene TRBV20-1; D ambiguous. Germline CDR1 reads DFQATT; CDR2 reads SNEGSKA (reference sequence). The CDR3 has 12 residues. The germline V and J ends were trimmed by 6 bases and 0 bases, with 9 bases remaining between them. CDR3 sequence (DNA): TGCAGTGCCTCGACACGCTCCTACGAGCAGTACTTC. The encoded protein is CSASTRSYEQYF.

This rearrangement joins TRBV7-2 to TRBJ2-1, with D possibly being TRBD1 (5 bases). The CDR3 contains 12 residues. Germline values: CDR1 SGHTA, CDR2 FQGNSA. V was shortened by 4 bases and J by 14 bases, with 15 bases between the two germline ends. For the CDR3, the DNA is TGTGCCAGCAGCTCCCAGGGATTTTACGAGTTCTTC. Translating it yields CASSSQGFYEFF.

Regarding this clonotype: It may be a read error: a sequence one base away is much more abundant. The rearrangement uses TRBV20-1 and TRBJ2-5, with TRBD2 identical over 10 bases. Trimming took 6 bases from V and 5 from J; bases not matched to a gene: 15. There are 16 residues in the CDR3. The germline V gene has CDR1 DFQATT and CDR2 SNEGSKA (reference sequence). Here the CDR3 reads CSATDGQREGGETQYF. The CDR3 region has the DNA TGCAGTGCCACAGACGGGCAGCGGGAGGGGGGGGAGACCCAGTACTTC.

A few counts support this clonotype. The rearrangement uses TRBV6-2 or TRBV6-3 and TRBJ2-7; possibly TRBD1 for D (6 bases). Germline CDR1 and CDR2: MNHEY and SVGEGT. The V end lost 3 bases, the J end lost 0 bases, and 15 bases lay between the germline ends. The CDR3 has 16 residues. The DNA for the CDR3 is TGTGCCAGCAGTTATTGGGATCAGGGGTTCTCCTACGAGCAGTACTTC. It is translated as CASSYWDQGFSYEQYF.

The table lists this clonotype with a few counts. V gene TRBV5-1 combines with J gene TRBJ2-3, with TRBD2 identical over 13 bases. The junction had 3 bases not matched to a gene; V was cut back by 3 bases and J by 2 bases. The CDR3 totals 16 residues. Germline assignment: CDR1 SGHRS and CDR2 YFSETQ. The CDR3: CASSSGLAGITDTQYF. The CDR3, as DNA: TGCGCCAGCAGCTCGGGACTAGCGGGGATCACAGATACGCAGTATTTT.

Concerning this clonotype: A much larger clone is a single base away; this may be a read error. This chain links TRBV18 with TRBJ2-1, with a tentative D call TRBD2 (6 bases). Germline V lookup: CDR1 KGHSH, CDR2 LQKENI. This CDR3 has 15 amino acids. As DNA, the CDR3 is TGTGCCGGCTCACCGACGGGACTCGGTCCCAATGAGCAGTTCTTC. Amino acids: CAGSPTGLGPNEQFF.

This chain connects TRBV5-1 to TRBJ1-3; possible D gene TRBD1, 5 bases. Germline loops: CDR1 SGHRS, CDR2 YFSETQ. The germline V and J ends were trimmed by 3 bases and 4 bases, with 14 bases remaining between them. This CDR3 is built from 15 residues. In DNA, the CDR3 is TGCGCCAGCAGCTCGCAGGAAGGGGACGGAAACACCATATATTTT. Translation: CASSSQEGDGNTIYF. Based on the CDR3 plus reference TRBV5-1 and TRBJ1-3, the full variable domain is KAGVTQTPRYLIKTRGQQVTLSCSPISGHRSVSWYQQTPGQGLQFLFEYFSETQRNKGNFPGRFSGRQFSNSRSEMNVSTLELGDSALYLCASSSQEGDGNTIYFGEGSWLTVV.

Notes on this clonotype: A far larger clone is only one base removed, so a read error is likely. The rearrangement joins TRBV18 to TRBJ2-3; D not certain. CDR3 size: 12 residues. Germline V CDR1 and CDR2: KGHSH, LQKENI. The DNA of the CDR3 is TGTGCCAGCTCACAAAACACAGATACGCCGTATTTT. Translation: CASSQNTDTPYF.

V is TRBV6-1 and J is TRBJ2-2; 11 nucleotides line up with TRBD2. The CDR3 runs to 17 residues. Germline V gives CDR1 MNHNS, CDR2 SASEGT. After removal of 6 bases from V and 5 bases from J, the junction contained 11 bases not matched to a gene. In nucleotides, the CDR3 is TGTGCCAGCAGCAATAGCGGGGGGGCCGTCGTGACCGGGGAGCTGTTTTTT. This gives the protein CASSNSGGAVVTGELFF.

This clonotype appeared a few times. The chain joins TRBV6-1 to TRBJ2-7; weak D call: TRBD1 (6 bases). The CDR3 length is 15 residues. Looked up from germline, CDR1 is MNHNS and CDR2 is SASEGT. Between the trimmed V and J ends, which lost 7 bases and 0 bases, there was a span of 16 bases. The CDR3 DNA reads TGTGCCAGCAAAGGACAGCCCCGCAGCTCCTACGAGCAGTACTTC. Residues: CASKGQPRSSYEQYF.

On this clonotype: A read error may explain this, as a much larger clone is one base away. The V gene is TRBV11-2, the J gene TRBJ2-1; 7 nucleotides agree with TRBD2. The germline V gene encodes CDR1 SGHAT and CDR2 FQNNGV. CDR3 length equals 16 residues. The ends lost 5 bases at V and 7 bases at J; junction bases unmatched: 14. The CDR3 protein is CASSDPWTSSRNEQFF. Written as DNA, the CDR3 is TGTGCCAGCAGCGATCCCTGGACTAGTAGTCGGAATGAGCAGTTCTTC.